This TCR beta chain is from a study of human T cells and chemical hapten exposure. As for the study in general: 2% DPC was applied to around 2 cm by around 2 cm of upper inner arm skin for sensitization. Each week of the approximately 26-week study, patients had diphenylcyclopropenone applied to the scalp.

Single cDNA molecules in the library carried unique molecular identifiers attached during preparation. Original handling: There were a median of around 96,000 TCRs per sample, with a range from about 23,224 to 750,000. MiXCR, run by TCRdb on the RACE reads, gives a single entry per CDR3 protein. The V and J calls were determined by TCRdb, not by the authors. This table holds approximately 50,000 distinct CDR3 sequences, roughly 12% found once. Stated time point: pre-sensitization, week 0. The treatment is: therapeutic diphenylcyclopropenone sensitization with weekly scalp DPC. This clonotype came up many times. Germline CDR1 and CDR2: KGHSH and LQKENI. Trimming took off 3 bases at V and 6 bases at J, with 13 bases between the two ends. The CDR3 spans 14 residues.

The sample consisted of whole blood, taken in connection with sensitization to the hapten diphenylcyclopropenone (DPC). The sequence derives from a woman aged 35 to 49 with alopecia areata. Some clones in this sample may be carry-over from other donors' samples. This chain uses TRBV18 with TRBJ2-3; D might be TRBD2 (5 bases). This chain's CDR3 is CASSPGSTPDTQYF. The CDR3 region has the DNA TGTGCCAGCTCACCTGGGAGTACCCCGGATACGCAGTATTTT.